The entry below describes one T cell receptor beta chain. Its target is unknown. The protocol was immunoSEQ multiplex PCR, while the TCRdb copy is restricted to in-frame clones and leaves out a portion. Here the sample spans under 85,000 clones, roughly 94% being singletons. It was the roughly 110-subject validation cohort, separate from the approximately 690-subject first cohort, to which the donors belonged. CDR1 is MGHRA and CDR2 is YSYEKL in the germline V gene. The V end was cut by 4 bases, the J end by 2 bases, with 9 bases between. The length of the CDR3 is 14 residues. The sample is drawn from a study of cytomegalovirus exposure and HLA in healthy donors. Points from the study as a whole: Investigators reported some 150 TCR beta chains as tied to cytomegalovirus.

The chain employs TRBV4-1 and TRBJ1-3; no reliable D call. Input material: PBMCs. The sequence was collected from a young woman in good health and CMV-seropositive. For the CDR3, the DNA is TGCGCCAGCAGCCGAGAGGGAGCTGGAAACACCATATATTTT. Its translation is CASSREGAGNTIYF.